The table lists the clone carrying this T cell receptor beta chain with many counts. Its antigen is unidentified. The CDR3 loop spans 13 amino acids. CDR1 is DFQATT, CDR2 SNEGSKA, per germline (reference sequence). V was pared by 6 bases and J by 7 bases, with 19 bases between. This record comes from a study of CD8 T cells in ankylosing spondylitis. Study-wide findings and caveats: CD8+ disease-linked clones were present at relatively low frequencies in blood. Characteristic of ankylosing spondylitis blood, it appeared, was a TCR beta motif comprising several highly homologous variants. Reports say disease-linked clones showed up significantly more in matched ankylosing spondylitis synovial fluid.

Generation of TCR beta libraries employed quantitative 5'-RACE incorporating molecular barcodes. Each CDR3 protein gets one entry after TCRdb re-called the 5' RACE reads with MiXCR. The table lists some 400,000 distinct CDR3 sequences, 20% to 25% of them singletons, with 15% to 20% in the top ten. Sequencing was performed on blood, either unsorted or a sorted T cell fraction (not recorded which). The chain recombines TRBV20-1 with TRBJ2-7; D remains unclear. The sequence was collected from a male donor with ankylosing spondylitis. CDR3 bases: TGCAGTGCCCTGCCATCACAACTCGGGGAGCAGTACTTC. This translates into CSALPSQLGEQYF.